This TCR beta chain was sequenced in a study of graft-versus-host responses after intestinal transplantation. The overall study: Each recipient received anti-thymocyte globulin induction, then tacrolimus and steroids for 3 to 4 years.

The CDR3 runs to 13 residues. Germline V CDR1 and CDR2: SGDLS, YYNGEE. Trimming cost V 0 bases and J 1 base, with 4 bases left between them. About this clone itself: Its antigen is not known.

Whole-study findings and limits: The study found high graft-versus-host to host-versus-graft clonal ratios in allografts of patients with graft-donor T cell macrochimerism. Among circulating GvH clones, peak levels were associated with early post-transplant declines in HvG clones. Recipient marrow held GvH clones, some first seen in ileum or blood.

Here immunoSEQ multiplex PCR was the method, and the copy in TCRdb shows in-frame clones only, minus some. The repertoire holds tens of thousands of clones, with roughly 92% as singletons. The receptor's source is a human donor who received an intestinal transplant. The sample here was unstimulated CD4+ T cells sorted from spleen or lymph node cells, taken before intestinal transplant. The gene calls are TRBV9 and TRBJ1-1; D is undetermined. The CDR3 here is CASSVDRNTEAFF. The CDR3 nucleotides read TGTGCCAGCAGCGTAGACAGGAACACTGAAGCTTTCTTT. The full variable domain, completed using reference TRBV9 and TRBJ1-1, is DSGVTQTPKHLITATGQRVTLRCSPRSGDLSVYWYQQSLDQGLQFLIQYYNGEERAKGNILERFSAQQFPDLHSELNLSSLELGDSALYFCASSVDRNTEAFFGQGTRLTVV.